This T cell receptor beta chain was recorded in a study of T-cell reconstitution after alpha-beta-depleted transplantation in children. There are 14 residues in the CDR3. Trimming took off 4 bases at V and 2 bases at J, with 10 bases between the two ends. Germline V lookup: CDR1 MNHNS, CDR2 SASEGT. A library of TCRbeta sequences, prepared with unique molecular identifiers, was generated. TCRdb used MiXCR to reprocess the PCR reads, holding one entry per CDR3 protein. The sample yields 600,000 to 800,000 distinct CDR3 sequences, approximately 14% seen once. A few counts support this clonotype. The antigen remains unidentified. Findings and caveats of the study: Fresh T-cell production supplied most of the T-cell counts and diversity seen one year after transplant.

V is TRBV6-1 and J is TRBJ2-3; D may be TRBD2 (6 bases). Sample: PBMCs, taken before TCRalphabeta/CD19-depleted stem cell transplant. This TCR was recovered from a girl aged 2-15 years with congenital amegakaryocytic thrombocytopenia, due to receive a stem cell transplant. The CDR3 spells CASSGGLFTDTQYF. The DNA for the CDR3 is TGTGCCAGCAGTGGGGGACTGTTCACAGATACGCAGTATTTT.